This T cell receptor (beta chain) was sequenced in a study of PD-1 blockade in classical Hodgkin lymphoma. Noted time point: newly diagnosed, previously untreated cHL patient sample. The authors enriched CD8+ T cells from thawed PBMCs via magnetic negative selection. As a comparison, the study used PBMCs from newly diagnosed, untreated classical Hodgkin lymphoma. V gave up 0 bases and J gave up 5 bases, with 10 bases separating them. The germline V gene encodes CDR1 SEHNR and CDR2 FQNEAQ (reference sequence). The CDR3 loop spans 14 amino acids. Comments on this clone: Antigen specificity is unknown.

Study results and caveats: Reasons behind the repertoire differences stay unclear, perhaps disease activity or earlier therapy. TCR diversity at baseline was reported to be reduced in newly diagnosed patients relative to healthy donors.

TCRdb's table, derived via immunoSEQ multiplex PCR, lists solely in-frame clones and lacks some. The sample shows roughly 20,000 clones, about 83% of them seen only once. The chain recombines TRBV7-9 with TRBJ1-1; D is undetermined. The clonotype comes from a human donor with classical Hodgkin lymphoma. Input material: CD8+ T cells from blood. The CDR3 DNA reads TGTGCCAGCAGCTTAGCAATGGCAGCAACTGAAGCTTTCTTT. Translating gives CASSLAMAATEAFF.